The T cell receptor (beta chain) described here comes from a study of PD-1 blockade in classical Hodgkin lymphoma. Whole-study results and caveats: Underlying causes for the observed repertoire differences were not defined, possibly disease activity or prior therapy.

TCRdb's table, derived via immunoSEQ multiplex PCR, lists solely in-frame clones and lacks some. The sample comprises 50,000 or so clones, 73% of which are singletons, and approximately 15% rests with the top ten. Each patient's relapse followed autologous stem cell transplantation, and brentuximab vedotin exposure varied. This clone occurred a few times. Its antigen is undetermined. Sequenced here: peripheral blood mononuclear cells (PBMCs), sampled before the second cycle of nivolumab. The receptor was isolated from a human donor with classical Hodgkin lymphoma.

The chain's CDR3 is CASSLDGGLGTQYF. The CDR3 nucleotides are TGTGCCAGCAGCTTAGACGGGGGGCTTGGGACCCAGTACTTC. The gene calls are TRBV7-3 and TRBJ2-5; D possibly corresponds to TRBD2 (7 bases). Germline loops: CDR1 SGHTA, CDR2 FQGTGA. V was clipped by 2 bases and J by 7 bases, with 14 bases between them. The CDR3 consists of 14 residues.